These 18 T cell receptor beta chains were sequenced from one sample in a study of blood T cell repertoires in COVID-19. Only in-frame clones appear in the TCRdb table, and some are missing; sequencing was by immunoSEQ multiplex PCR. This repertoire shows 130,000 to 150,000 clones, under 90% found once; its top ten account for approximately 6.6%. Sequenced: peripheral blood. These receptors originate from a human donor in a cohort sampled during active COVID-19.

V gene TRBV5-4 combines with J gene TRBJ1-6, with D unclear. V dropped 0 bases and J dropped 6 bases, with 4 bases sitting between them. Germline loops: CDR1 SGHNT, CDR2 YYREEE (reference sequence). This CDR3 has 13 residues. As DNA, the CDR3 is TGTGCCAGCAGCTTGGGCGGTAATTCACCCCTCCACTTT. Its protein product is CASSLGGNSPLHF.

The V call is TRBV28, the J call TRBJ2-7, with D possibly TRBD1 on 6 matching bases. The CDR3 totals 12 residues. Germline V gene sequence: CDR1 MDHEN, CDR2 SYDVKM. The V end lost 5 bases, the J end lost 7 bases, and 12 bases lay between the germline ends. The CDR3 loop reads CASSQQGWEQYF. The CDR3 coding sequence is TGTGCCAGCAGTCAACAGGGTTGGGAGCAGTACTTC.

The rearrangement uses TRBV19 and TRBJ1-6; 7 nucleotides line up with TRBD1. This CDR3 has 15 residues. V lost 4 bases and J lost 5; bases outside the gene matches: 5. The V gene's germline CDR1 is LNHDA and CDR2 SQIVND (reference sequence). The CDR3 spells CASSTMGQHNSPLHF. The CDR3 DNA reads TGTGCCAGTAGTACGATGGGACAGCATAATTCACCCCTCCACTTT. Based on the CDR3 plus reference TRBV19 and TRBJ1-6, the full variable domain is DGGITQSPKYLFRKEGQNVTLSCEQNLNHDAMYWYRQDPGQGLRLIYYSQIVNDFQKGDIAEGYSVSREKKESFPLTVTSAQKNPTAFYLCASSTMGQHNSPLHFGNGTRLTVT.

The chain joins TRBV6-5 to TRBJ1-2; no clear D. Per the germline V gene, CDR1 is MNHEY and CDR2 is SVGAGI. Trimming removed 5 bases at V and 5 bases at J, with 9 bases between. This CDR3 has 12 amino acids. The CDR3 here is CASSREGYGYTF. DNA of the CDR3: TGTGCCAGCAGTCGGGAAGGGTATGGCTACACCTTC.

As DNA, the CDR3 is TGTGCCAGCAGCTTAGTCCCCCCTCAGGGCACACCGAAGTTGGGCTACACCTTC. Its protein product is CASSLVPPQGTPKLGYTF. The chain combines TRBV11-3 with TRBJ1-2, with D tentatively TRBD1 (5 bases). Germline CDR1 SGHNT, CDR2 YENEEA. V was shortened by 1 base and J by 8 bases, with 26 bases between the two germline ends. This CDR3 spans 18 amino acids. The full variable domain, in which reference TRBV11-3 and TRBJ1-2 provide the parts outside the CDR3, is EAGVVQSPRYKIIEKKQPVAFWCNPISGHNTLYWYLQNLGQGPELLIRYENEEAVDDSQLPKDRFSAERLKGVDSTLKIQPAELGDSAVYLCASSLVPPQGTPKLGYTFGSGTRLTVV.

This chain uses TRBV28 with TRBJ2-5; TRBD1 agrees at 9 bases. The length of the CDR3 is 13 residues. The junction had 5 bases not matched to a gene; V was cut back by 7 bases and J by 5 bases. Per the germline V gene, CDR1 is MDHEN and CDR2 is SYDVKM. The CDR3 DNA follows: TGTGCCAGCATCACAGGGGGCCGCGAGACCCAGTACTTC. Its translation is CASITGGRETQYF.

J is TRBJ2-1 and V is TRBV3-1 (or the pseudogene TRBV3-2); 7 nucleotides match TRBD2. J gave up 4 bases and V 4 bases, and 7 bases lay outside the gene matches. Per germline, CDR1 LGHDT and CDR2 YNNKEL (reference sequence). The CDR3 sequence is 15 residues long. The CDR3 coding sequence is TGTGCCAGCAGCCCAAGCGGGGCGCTATACAATGAGCAGTTCTTC. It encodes CASSPSGALYNEQFF.

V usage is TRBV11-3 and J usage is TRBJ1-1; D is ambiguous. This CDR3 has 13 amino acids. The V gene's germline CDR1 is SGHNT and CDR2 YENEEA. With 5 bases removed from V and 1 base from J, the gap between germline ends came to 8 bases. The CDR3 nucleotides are TGTGCCAGCAGCCTCCAGGAGAACACTGAAGCTTTCTTT. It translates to CASSLQENTEAFF.

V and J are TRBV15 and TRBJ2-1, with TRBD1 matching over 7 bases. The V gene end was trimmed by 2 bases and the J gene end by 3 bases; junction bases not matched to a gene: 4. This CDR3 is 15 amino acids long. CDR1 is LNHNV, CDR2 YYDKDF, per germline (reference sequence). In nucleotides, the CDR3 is TGTGCCACCAGCAGATACTGGGACAGCTACAATGAGCAGTTCTTC. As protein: CATSRYWDSYNEQFF.

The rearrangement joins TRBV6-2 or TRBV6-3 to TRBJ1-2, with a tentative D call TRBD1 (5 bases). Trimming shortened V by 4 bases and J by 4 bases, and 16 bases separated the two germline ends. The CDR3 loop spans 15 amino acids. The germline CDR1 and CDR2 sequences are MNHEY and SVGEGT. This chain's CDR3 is CASSSRAGSTYGYTF. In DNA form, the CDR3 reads TGTGCCAGCAGTTCCAGGGCGGGATCAACCTATGGCTACACCTTC.

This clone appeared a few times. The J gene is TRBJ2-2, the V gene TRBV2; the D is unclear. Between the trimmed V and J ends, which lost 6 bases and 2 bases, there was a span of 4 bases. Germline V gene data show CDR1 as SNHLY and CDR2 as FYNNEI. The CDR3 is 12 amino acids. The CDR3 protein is CASRLNTGELFF. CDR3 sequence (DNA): TGTGCCAGCAGACTCAACACCGGGGAGCTGTTTTTT.

CDR3 coding DNA: TGTGCCAGCAGCTTAGGGCAGGGGCCCTCCGCCCTTATGTACTTC. This encodes CASSLGQGPSALMYF. The genes are TRBV7-2 and TRBJ2-7; D may be TRBD1 (6 bases). V lost 1 base and J 12 bases, leaving 22 bases between the germline ends. This CDR3 has 15 residues. Germline-derived CDR1 and CDR2 are SGHTA and FQGNSA.

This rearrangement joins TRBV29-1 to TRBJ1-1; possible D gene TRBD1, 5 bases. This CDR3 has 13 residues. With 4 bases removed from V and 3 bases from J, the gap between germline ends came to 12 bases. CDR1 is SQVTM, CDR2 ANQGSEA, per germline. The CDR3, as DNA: TGCAGCGTTGGCGGGGCCCAGCACACTGAAGCTTTCTTT. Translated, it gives CSVGGAQHTEAFF.

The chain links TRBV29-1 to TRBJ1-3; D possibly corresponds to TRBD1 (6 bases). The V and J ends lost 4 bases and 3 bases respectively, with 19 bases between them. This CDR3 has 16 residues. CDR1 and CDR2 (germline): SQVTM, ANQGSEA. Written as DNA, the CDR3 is TGCAGCGTTGCCCCCAGGGGTGCTTCTAGTGGAAACACCATATATTTT. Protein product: CSVAPRGASSGNTIYF.

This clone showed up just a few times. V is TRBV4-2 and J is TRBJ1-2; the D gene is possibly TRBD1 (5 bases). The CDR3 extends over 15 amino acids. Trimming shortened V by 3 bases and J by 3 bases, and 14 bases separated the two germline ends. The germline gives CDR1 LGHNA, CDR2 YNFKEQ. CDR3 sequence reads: CASSQQGSSDYGYTF. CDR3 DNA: TGTGCCAGCAGCCAGCAGGGTTCGTCAGACTATGGCTACACCTTC.

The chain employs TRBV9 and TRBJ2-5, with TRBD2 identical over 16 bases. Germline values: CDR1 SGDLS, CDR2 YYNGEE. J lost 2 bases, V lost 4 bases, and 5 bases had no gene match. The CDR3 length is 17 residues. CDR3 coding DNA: TGTGCCAGCAGCCCGCCGGGACTAGCGGGGGGGCAAGAGACCCAGTACTTC. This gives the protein CASSPPGLAGGQETQYF.

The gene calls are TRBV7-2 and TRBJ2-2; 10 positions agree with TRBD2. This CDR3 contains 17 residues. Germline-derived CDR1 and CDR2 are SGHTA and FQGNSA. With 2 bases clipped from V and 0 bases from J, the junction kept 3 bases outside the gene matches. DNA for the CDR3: TGTGCCAGCAGCTTACTAGCGGGGGCTGCGAACACCGGGGAGCTGTTTTTT. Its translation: CASSLLAGAANTGELFF.

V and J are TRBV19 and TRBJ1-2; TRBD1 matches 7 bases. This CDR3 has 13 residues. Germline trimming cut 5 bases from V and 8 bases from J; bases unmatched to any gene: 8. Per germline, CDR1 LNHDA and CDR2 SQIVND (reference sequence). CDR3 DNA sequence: TGTGCCAGTAGTGCAAACAGGGGCGGCGGCTACACCTTC. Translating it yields CASSANRGGGYTF.